A single sample is the source of the 3 T cell receptor beta chains below, sequenced in a study of T cell responses to AZD1222 COVID-19 vaccine. Profiling relied on immunoSEQ multiplex PCR, and the TCRdb table lists in-frame clones only, not all of them. Here the sample spans roughly 180,000 clones, roughly 94% being singletons. The specimen was peripheral blood, collected 28 days after the second AZD1222 dose. The origin of the receptors is an adult who received the AZD1222 COVID-19 vaccine.

This clone has a handful of counts. The V and J genes are TRBV7-2 and TRBJ1-3, with a weak D call TRBD1 (5 bases). Per the germline V gene, CDR1 is SGHTA and CDR2 is FQGNSA. The CDR3 is 15 residues long. Trimming pared 5 bases from V and 0 bases from J, leaving 11 bases between. DNA of the CDR3: TGTGCCAGCAGCCAGGGAGGGTACTCTGGAAACACCATATATTTT. Translating it yields CASSQGGYSGNTIYF.

The V and J genes are TRBV7-2 and TRBJ2-1; 7 nucleotides agree with TRBD2. The junction had 4 bases not matched to a gene; V was cut back by 2 bases and J by 6 bases. The CDR3 extends over 14 amino acids. CDR1 is SGHTA, CDR2 FQGNSA, per germline. CDR3 residues: CASSLNSGGNEQFF. The CDR3, as DNA: TGTGCCAGCAGCTTAAATTCGGGGGGCAATGAGCAGTTCTTC.

The V and J genes are TRBV11-2 and TRBJ1-1; TRBD1 agrees at 7 bases. Germline-derived CDR1 and CDR2 are SGHAT and FQNNGV. There are 14 residues in the CDR3. Trimming removed 5 bases from V and 3 bases from J; junction bases left unmatched: 6. CDR3 bases: TGTGCCAGCAGCGCCCAGGGACAGTACACTGAAGCTTTCTTT. Residues: CASSAQGQYTEAFF.